Listed below are T cell receptor beta chains from one sample, sequenced in a study of T cell repertoires in cytomegalovirus infection. TCRdb reanalysed the reads using MiXCR and keeps one entry per CDR3 protein. The table has about 60,000 distinct CDR3 sequences, more than 25% seen once. No cognate antigen is known for these TCRs. Sequencing input: PBMCs, sequenced either directly or after in vitro stimulation (not recorded which). These receptors came from a human donor in good health (CMV status not recorded). Some clones in this sample may be carry-over from other donors' samples. CDR3s include the opening cysteine and the closing phenylalanine or tryptophan. D genes are given only for firm matches. A clone size is listed for some rows: how often the clone was seen (once, few, many), or a class if it is expanded.

abundance,len,v_gene,d_gene,j_gene,CDR3aa,CDR3nt
many,13,TRBV7-2,.,TRBJ1-1,CASSVLTGTEAFF,TGTGCCAGCAGCGTCCTCACGGGAACTGAAGCTTTCTTT
few,17,TRBV28,.,TRBJ1-2,CASSLIPGAAANYGYTF,TGTGCCAGCAGTTTAATCCCAGGCGCGGCGGCTAACTATGGCTACACCTTC
.,11,TRBV20-1,.,TRBJ2-1,CSASLADVQFF,TGCAGTGCTAGCTTAGCGGACGTGCAGTTCTTC
few,15,TRBV5-6,.,TRBJ2-1,CASSFDPLGDNEQFF,TGTGCCAGCAGCTTTGACCCCCTCGGCGACAATGAGCAGTTCTTC
few,20,TRBV4-3,TRBD2,TRBJ2-6,CASSHLGTSGGRSGANVLTF,TGCGCCAGCAGCCACCTAGGGACTAGCGGGGGACGCTCTGGGGCCAACGTCCTGACTTTC
.,18,TRBV19,TRBD2,TRBJ2-1,CASSIGGGLAHPYNEQFF,TGTGCCAGTAGTATAGGGGGCGGACTAGCGCACCCCTACAATGAGCAGTTCTTC
.,17,TRBV6-6,.,TRBJ1-4,CASSYGAMVGTNEKLFF,TGTGCCAGCAGTTACGGGGCTATGGTGGGAACTAATGAAAAACTGTTTTTT
.,13,TRBV28,TRBD1,TRBJ2-7,CASSSGQADEQYF,TGTGCCAGCAGTTCGGGACAGGCAGATGAGCAGTACTTC
.,17,TRBV6-2/TRBV6-3,TRBD2,TRBJ2-1,CASSYVTSGTRDNEQFF,TGTGCCAGCAGTTACGTCACTAGCGGGACGCGGGACAATGAGCAGTTCTTC
.,14,TRBV20-1,.,TRBJ1-5,CSVSAGFSNQPQHF,TGCAGTGTTTCGGCGGGGTTTAGCAATCAGCCCCAGCATTTT
many,15,TRBV7-2,TRBD1,TRBJ1-5,CASSRDSLSNQPQHF,TGTGCCAGCAGCCGGGACAGCCTTTCCAATCAGCCCCAGCATTTT
few,12,TRBV7-2,.,TRBJ2-7,CASSFEGNEQYF,TGTGCCAGCAGCTTTGAGGGAAACGAGCAGTACTTC
few,16,TRBV9,.,TRBJ2-1,CASSVVAASSYNEQFF,TGTGCCAGCAGCGTAGTGGCGGCAAGCTCCTACAATGAGCAGTTCTTC
few,13,TRBV28,.,TRBJ2-1,CASSLAVRYEQFF,TGTGCCAGCAGCCTAGCTGTTCGTTATGAGCAGTTCTTC
few,13,TRBV12-3/TRBV12-4,TRBD1,TRBJ2-1,CASSLTGKNEQFF,TGTGCCAGCAGTTTGACAGGGAAAAATGAGCAGTTCTTC
.,15,TRBV7-2,TRBD2,TRBJ2-3,CASSLSGRPLDTQYF,TGTGCCAGCAGCTTGAGCGGGAGGCCTCTAGATACGCAGTATTTT
.,13,TRBV20-1,.,TRBJ1-5,CSARGGRDQPQHF,TGCAGTGCTAGGGGGGGGAGGGATCAGCCCCAGCATTTT
many,16,TRBV7-6,.,TRBJ2-7,CASSLVATTGAGEQYF,TGTGCCAGCAGCTTGGTGGCGACCACCGGGGCGGGAGAGCAGTACTTC
few,11,TRBV7-9,.,TRBJ2-5,CASSGGETQYF,TGTGCCAGCAGTGGAGGGGAGACCCAGTACTTC
.,16,TRBV7-9,.,TRBJ2-6,CASSLTADDGANVLTF,TGTGCCAGCAGCCTTACGGCAGATGATGGGGCCAACGTCCTGACTTTC
once,14,TRBV5-1,.,TRBJ2-1,CASSLARLVNEQFF,TGCGCCAGCAGCTTGGCCCGGTTAGTCAATGAGCAGTTCTTC
.,14,TRBV6-1,TRBD1,TRBJ2-2,CASSGTGGRGELFF,TGTGCCAGCAGTGGGACAGGGGGCAGGGGGGAGCTGTTTTTT
many,11,TRBV12-3/TRBV12-4,.,TRBJ2-1,CASSRYNEQFF,TGTGCCAGCAGTCGTTACAATGAGCAGTTCTTC
.,13,TRBV29-1,.,TRBJ2-1,CSALPGTYNEQFF,TGCAGCGCCCTTCCAGGGACGTACAATGAGCAGTTCTTC
few,12,TRBV7-6,.,TRBJ2-5,CASSPVQETQYF,TGTGCCAGCAGCCCTGTCCAAGAGACCCAGTACTTC
few,23,TRBV11-3,TRBD1,TRBJ2-2,CASSHTGTGVWQCDERNTGELFF,TGTGCCAGCAGCCACACCGGGACAGGGGTCTGGCAATGCGACGAACGGAACACCGGGGAGCTGTTTTTT
.,14,TRBV12-3/TRBV12-4,.,TRBJ1-1,CASSLSGTPYEAFF,TGTGCCAGCAGCCTTTCCGGGACTCCTTATGAAGCTTTCTTT
once,13,TRBV12-3/TRBV12-4,TRBD1,TRBJ2-5,CASSTGQGVTQYF,TGTGCCAGCAGTACAGGACAGGGAGTGACCCAGTACTTC
.,14,TRBV7-9,TRBD2,TRBJ2-1,CASSLTSGYNEQFF,TGTGCCAGCAGCTTGACTAGCGGGTACAATGAGCAGTTCTTC